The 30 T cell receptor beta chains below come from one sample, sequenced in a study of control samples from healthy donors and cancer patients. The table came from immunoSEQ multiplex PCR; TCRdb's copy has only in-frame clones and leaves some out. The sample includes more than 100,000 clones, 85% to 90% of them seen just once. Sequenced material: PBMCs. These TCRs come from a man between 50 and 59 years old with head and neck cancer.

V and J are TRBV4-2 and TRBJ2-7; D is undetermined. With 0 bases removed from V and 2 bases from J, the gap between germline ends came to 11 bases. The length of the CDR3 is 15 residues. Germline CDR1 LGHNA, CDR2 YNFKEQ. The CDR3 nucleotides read TGTGCCAGCAGCCAAGAGTGGCGTTCTCCCTACGAGCAGTACTTC. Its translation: CASSQEWRSPYEQYF.

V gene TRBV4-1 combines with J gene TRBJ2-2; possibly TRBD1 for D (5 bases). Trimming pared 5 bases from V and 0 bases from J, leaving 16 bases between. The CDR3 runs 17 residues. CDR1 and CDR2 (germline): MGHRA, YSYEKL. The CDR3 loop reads CASSKGAGHANTGELFF. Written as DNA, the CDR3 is TGCGCCAGCAGCAAAGGGGCAGGGCACGCGAACACCGGGGAGCTGTTTTTT.

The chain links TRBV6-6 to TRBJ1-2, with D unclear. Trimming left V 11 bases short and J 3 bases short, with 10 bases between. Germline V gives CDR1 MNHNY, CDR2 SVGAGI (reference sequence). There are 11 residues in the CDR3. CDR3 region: CAAGTDYGYTF. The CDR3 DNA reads TGTGCCGCCGGAACGGACTATGGCTACACCTTC.

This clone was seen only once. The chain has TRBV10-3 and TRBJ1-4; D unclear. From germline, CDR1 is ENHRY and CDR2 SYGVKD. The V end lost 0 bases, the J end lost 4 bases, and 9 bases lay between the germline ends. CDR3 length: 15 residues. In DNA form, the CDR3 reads TGTGCCATCAGTGAGTCTAACCAAATTAATGAAAAACTGTTTTTT. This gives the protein CAISESNQINEKLFF.

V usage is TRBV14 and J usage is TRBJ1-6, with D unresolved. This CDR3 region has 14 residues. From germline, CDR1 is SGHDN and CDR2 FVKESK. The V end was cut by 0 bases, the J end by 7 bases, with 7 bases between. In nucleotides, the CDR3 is TGTGCCAGCAGCCAAGATGACTGGAATTCACCCCTCCACTTT. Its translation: CASSQDDWNSPLHF.

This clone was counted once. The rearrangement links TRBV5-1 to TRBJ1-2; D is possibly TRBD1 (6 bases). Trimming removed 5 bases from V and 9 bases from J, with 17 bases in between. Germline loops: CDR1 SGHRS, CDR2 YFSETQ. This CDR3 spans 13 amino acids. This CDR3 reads CASSKTGLERYTF. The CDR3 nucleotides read TGCGCCAGCAGTAAGACAGGCTTGGAACGCTACACCTTC.

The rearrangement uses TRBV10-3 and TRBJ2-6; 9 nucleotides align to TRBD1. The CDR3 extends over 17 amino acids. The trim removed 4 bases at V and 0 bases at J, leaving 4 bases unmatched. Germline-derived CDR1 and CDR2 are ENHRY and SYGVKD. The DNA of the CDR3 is TGTGCCATCAGTGGGGACAGGGTGTCCTCTGGGGCCAACGTCCTGACTTTC. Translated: CAISGDRVSSGANVLTF.

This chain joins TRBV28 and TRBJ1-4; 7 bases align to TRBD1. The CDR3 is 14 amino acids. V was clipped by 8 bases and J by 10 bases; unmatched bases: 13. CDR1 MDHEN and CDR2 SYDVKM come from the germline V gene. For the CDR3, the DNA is TGTGCCAGCGATCGATCAGGGGGGTTCGGAAAACTGTTTTTT. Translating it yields CASDRSGGFGKLFF. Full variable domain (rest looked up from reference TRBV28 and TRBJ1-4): DVKVTQSSRYLVKRTGEKVFLECVQDMDHENMFWYRQDPGLGLRLIYFSYDVKMKEKGDIPEGYSVSREKKERFSLILESASTNQTSMYLCASDRSGGFGKLFFGSGTQLSVL.

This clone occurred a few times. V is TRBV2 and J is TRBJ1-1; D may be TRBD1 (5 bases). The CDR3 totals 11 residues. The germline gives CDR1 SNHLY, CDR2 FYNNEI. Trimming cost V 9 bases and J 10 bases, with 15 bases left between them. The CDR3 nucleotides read TGTGCCAGGGGGGTGGGATCCAGAGCTTTCTTT. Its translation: CARGVGSRAFF.

CDR3 residues: CASSQGMNTEAFF. The CDR3 bases are TGTGCCAGCTCCCAGGGGATGAACACTGAAGCTTTCTTT. The chain uses TRBV18 and TRBJ1-1, with TRBD1 as a possible D gene (6 bases). Deletions cut 6 bases from V and 0 bases from J, with 8 bases between. From germline, CDR1 is KGHSH and CDR2 LQKENI. This CDR3 is built from 13 residues. Full variable domain (outside the CDR3, taken from reference TRBV18 and TRBJ1-1): NAGVMQNPRHLVRRRGQEARLRCSPMKGHSHVYWYRQLPEEGLKFMVYLQKENIIDESGMPKERFSAEFPKEGPSILRIQQVVRGDSAAYFCASSQGMNTEAFFGQGTRLTVV.

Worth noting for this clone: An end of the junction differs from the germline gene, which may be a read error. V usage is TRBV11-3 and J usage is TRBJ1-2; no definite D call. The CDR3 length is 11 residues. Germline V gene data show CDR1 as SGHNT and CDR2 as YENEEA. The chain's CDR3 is CASTRLHGYTF. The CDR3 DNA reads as TGTGCTAGCACCCGCCTCCATGGCTACACCTTC.

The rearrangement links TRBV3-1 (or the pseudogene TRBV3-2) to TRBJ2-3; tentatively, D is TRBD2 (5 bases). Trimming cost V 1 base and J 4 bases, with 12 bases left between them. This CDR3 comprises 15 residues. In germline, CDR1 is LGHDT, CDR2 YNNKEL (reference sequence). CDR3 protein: CASSQGVSAADTQYF. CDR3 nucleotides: TGTGCCAGCAGCCAAGGGGTTAGCGCGGCAGATACGCAGTATTTT.

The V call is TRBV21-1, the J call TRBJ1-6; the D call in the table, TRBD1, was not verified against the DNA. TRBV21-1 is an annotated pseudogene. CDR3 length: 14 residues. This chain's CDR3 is CASSKVGQNSPLHF. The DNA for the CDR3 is TGTGCCAGCAGCAAAGTAGGACAGAATTCACCCCTCCACTTT.

CDR3 sequence: CSASRGTDPRNQPQHF. The CDR3 coding sequence is TGCAGTGCTAGTCGAGGGACGGATCCACGGAATCAGCCCCAGCATTTT. This chain joins TRBV20-1 and TRBJ1-5, with a possible D match to TRBD1 (5 bases). The CDR3 loop spans 16 amino acids. The V gene lost 3 bases and the J gene lost 4 bases, with 19 bases spanning the gap. Germline loops: CDR1 DFQATT, CDR2 SNEGSKA (reference sequence).

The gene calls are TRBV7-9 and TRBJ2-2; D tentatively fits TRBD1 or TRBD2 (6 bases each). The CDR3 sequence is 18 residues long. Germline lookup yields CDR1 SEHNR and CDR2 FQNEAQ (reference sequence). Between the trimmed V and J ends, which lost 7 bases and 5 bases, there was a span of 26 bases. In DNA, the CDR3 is TGTGCCAGCACCCTAGGGGGGCACGTCGGGAGAGGAACCGGGGAGCTGTTTTTT. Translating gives CASTLGGHVGRGTGELFF.

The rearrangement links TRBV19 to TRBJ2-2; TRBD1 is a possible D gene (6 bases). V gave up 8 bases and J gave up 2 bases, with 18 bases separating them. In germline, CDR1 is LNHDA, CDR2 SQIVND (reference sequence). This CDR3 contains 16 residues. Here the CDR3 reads CASLRDTLVNTGELFF. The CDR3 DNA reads TGTGCCAGTCTCCGGGACACCCTCGTAAACACCGGGGAGCTGTTTTTT.

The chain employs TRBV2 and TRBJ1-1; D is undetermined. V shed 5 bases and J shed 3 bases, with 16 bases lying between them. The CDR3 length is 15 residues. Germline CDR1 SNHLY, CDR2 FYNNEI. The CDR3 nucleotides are TGTGCCAGCAGTAGCACCCCCCGCCGGGACACTGAAGCTTTCTTT. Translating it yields CASSSTPRRDTEAFF.

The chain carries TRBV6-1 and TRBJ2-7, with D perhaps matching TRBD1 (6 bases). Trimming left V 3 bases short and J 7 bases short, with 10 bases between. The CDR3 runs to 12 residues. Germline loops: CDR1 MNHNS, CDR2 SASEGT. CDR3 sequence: CASSDLDREQYF. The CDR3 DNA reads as TGTGCCAGCAGTGACCTAGACAGGGAGCAGTACTTC.

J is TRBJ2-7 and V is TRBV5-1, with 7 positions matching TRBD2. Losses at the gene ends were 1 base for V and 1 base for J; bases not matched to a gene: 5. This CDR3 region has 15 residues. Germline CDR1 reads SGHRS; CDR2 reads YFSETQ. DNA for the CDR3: TGCGCCAGCAGCTTGAGCCTAGCGGCTTCCTACGAGCAGTACTTC. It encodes CASSLSLAASYEQYF. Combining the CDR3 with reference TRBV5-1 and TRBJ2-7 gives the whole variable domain KAGVTQTPRYLIKTRGQQVTLSCSPISGHRSVSWYQQTPGQGLQFLFEYFSETQRNKGNFPGRFSGRQFSNSRSEMNVSTLELGDSALYLCASSLSLAASYEQYFGPGTRLTVT.

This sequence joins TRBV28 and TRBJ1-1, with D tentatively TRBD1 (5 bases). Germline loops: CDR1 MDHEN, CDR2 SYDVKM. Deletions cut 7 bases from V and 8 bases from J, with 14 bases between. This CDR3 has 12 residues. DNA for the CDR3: TGTGCCAGCACCACACTCGGGGGGGAAGCTTTCTTT. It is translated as CASTTLGGEAFF. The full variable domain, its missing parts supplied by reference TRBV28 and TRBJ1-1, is DVKVTQSSRYLVKRTGEKVFLECVQDMDHENMFWYRQDPGLGLRLIYFSYDVKMKEKGDIPEGYSVSREKKERFSLILESASTNQTSMYLCASTTLGGEAFFGQGTRLTVV.

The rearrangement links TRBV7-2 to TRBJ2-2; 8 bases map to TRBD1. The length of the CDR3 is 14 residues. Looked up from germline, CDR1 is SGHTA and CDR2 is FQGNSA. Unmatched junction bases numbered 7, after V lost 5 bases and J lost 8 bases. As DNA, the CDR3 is TGTGCCAGCAGCCTTTGGGACAGGACGGGGGAGCTGTTTTTT. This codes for CASSLWDRTGELFF. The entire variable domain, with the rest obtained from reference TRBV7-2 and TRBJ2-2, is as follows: GAGVSQSPSNKVTEKGKDVELRCDPISGHTALYWYRQSLGQGLEFLIYFQGNSAPDKSGLPSDRFSAERTGGSVSTLTIQRTQQEDSAVYLCASSLWDRTGELFFGEGSRLTVL.

CDR3 in amino acids: CASGYETQYF. As DNA, the CDR3 is TGTGCCAGCGGCTATGAGACCCAGTACTTC. This chain joins TRBV7-9 and TRBJ2-5; D not certain. The CDR3 extends over 10 amino acids. The V gene's germline CDR1 is SEHNR and CDR2 FQNEAQ (reference sequence). Trimming removed 8 bases from V and 5 bases from J, with 6 bases in between.

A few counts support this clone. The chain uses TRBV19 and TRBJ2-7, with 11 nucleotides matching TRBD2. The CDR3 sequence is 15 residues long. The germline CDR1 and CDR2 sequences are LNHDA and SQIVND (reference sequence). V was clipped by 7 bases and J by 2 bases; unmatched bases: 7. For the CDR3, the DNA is TGTGCCAGTACTAAGGGGACTAGCGGACCCTACGAGCAGTACTTC. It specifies CASTKGTSGPYEQYF.

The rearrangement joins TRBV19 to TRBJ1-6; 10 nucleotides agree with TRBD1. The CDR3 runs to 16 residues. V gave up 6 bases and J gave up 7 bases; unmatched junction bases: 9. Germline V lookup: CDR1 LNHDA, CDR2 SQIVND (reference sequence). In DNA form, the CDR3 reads TGTGCCAGTAGCCAATTCCGGGACAGGGGAAATTCACCCCTCCACTTT. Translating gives CASSQFRDRGNSPLHF.

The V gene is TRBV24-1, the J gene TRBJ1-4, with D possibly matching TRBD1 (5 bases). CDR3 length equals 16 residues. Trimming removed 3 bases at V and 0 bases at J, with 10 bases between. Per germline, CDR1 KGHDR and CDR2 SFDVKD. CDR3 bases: TGTGCCACCAGTGATGGTTCAGGGTCAACTAATGAAAAACTGTTTTTT. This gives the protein CATSDGSGSTNEKLFF.

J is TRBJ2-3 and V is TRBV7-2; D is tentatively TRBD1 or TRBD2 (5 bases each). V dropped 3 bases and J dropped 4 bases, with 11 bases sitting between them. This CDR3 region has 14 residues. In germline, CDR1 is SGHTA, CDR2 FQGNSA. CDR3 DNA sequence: TGTGCCAGCAGCTTTAATTCGGGACCAGATACGCAGTATTTT. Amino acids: CASSFNSGPDTQYF.

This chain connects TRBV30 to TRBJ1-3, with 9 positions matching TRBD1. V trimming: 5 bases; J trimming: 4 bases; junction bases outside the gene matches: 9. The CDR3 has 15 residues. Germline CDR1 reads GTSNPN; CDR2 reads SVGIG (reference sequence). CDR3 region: CAWAKQGAGGNTIYF. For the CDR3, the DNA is TGTGCCTGGGCCAAACAGGGGGCGGGAGGAAACACCATATATTTT. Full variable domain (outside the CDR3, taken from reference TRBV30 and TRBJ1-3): SQTIHQWPATLVQPVGSPLSLECTVEGTSNPNLYWYRQAAGRGLQLLFYSVGIGQISSEVPQNLSASRPQDRQFILSSKKLLLSDSGFYLCAWAKQGAGGNTIYFGEGSWLTVV.

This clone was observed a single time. The chain's CDR3 is CASRGWTGEQFF. Here the CDR3 DNA reads TGTGCCAGCAGGGGGTGGACAGGTGAGCAGTTCTTC. The chain combines TRBV27 with TRBJ2-1; 7 positions match TRBD1. Trimming cost V 6 bases and J 9 bases; bases outside gene matches: 5. CDR1 MNHEY and CDR2 SMNVEV come from the germline V gene (reference sequence). CDR3 length: 12 residues.

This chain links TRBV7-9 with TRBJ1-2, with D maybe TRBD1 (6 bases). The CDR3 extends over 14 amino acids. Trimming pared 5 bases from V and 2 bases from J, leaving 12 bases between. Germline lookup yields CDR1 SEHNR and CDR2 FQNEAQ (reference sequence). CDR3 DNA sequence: TGTGCCAGCAGCCCAGGGGCCGTCAACTATGGCTACACCTTC. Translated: CASSPGAVNYGYTF.

The CDR3: CASSLVVAGGNIQYF. The CDR3 bases are TGCGCCAGCAGCTTGGTAGTAGCGGGGGGAAACATTCAGTACTTC. The V call is TRBV5-1, the J call TRBJ2-4, with TRBD2 matching 10 bases. This CDR3 has 15 amino acids. From germline, CDR1 is SGHRS and CDR2 YFSETQ. V lost 0 bases to trimming and J lost 6 bases; unmatched junction nucleotides: 3.